This T cell receptor (beta chain) is drawn from a study of brain T cells in children with intractable seizures. The study, taken as a whole, reports: Patients' HCMV serostatus was unknown; virus specificity rests on CDR3 similarity alone.

Method: immunoSEQ multiplex PCR; TCRdb's copy keeps in-frame clones and lacks some. The profile shows hundreds of thousands of clones, over 85% of them singletons. With regard to this clone: Its target is unknown.

V was cut by 0 bases and J by 1 base, with 15 bases left in between. CDR1 is LGHDT, CDR2 YNNKEL, per germline (reference sequence). The CDR3 is made up of 17 amino acids. Described time point: blood from clinic visit 5 months post-surgery; TSC patient then seizure free. The TCR originated in a boy under three years old with tuberous sclerosis and intractable seizures. The V and J genes are TRBV3-1 (or the pseudogene TRBV3-2) and TRBJ2-5, with D tentatively TRBD1 (6 bases). The sequenced sample was peripheral blood, obtained 4 to 5 months after surgery. The CDR3 protein is CASSQDKRGTRQETQYF. The CDR3 bases are TGTGCCAGCAGCCAAGATAAGAGGGGGACCCGCCAAGAGACCCAGTACTTC.